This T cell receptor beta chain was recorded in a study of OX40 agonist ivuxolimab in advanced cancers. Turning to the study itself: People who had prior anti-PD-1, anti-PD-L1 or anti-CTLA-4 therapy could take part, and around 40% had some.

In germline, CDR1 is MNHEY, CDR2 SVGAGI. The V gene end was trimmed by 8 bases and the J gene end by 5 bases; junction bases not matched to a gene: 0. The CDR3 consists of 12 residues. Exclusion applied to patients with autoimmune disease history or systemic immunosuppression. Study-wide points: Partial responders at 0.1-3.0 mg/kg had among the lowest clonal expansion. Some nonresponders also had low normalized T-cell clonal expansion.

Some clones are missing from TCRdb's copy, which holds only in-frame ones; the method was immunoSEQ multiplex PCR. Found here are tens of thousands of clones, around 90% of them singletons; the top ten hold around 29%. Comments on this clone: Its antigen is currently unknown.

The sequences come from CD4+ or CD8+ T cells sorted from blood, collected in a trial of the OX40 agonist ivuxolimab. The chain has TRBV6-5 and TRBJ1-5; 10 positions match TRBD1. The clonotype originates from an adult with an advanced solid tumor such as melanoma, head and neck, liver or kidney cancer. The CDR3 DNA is TGTGCCAGCGGGACAGGGGATCAGCCCCAGCATTTT. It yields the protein CASGTGDQPQHF.